Listed here are 25 T cell receptor beta chains from one sample, sequenced in a study of graft-versus-host responses after intestinal transplantation. This table comes from immunoSEQ multiplex PCR, and its TCRdb copy is limited to in-frame clones, with some not included. The sample yields approximately 94,000 clones, 87% seen once. These TCRs are of unknown antigen specificity. Sequencing used unstimulated CD4+ T cells sorted from spleen or lymph node cells, obtained before transplant. Every receptor here comes from a human donor who was the organ donor for an intestinal transplant.

The V and J genes are TRBV9 and TRBJ2-7; a weak D match, TRBD1 (6 bases). The CDR3 extends over 14 amino acids. Germline V CDR1 and CDR2: SGDLS, YYNGEE. Trimming shortened V by 4 bases and J by 1 base, and 12 bases separated the two germline ends. Here the CDR3 reads CASSPVDRSYEQYF. CDR3 bases: TGTGCCAGCAGCCCAGTGGACAGATCCTACGAGCAGTACTTC.

This clone came up once. V gene TRBV19 combines with J gene TRBJ2-2; 7 bases align to TRBD2. Germline CDR1 reads LNHDA; CDR2 reads SQIVND (reference sequence). The CDR3 is 15 residues long. V gave up 1 base and J gave up 4 bases; unmatched junction bases: 3. The CDR3, as DNA: TGTGCCAGTAGTATAGGAGGCGGGGGCACCGGGGAGCTGTTTTTT. This gives the protein CASSIGGGGTGELFF.

This chain connects TRBV11-1 to TRBJ1-4; 12 bases fit TRBD1. The CDR3 length is 17 residues. J gave up 8 bases and V 5 bases, and 12 bases lay outside the gene matches. The germline CDR1 and CDR2 sequences are SGHAT and FQDESV (reference sequence). CDR3 sequence reads: CASSVGTGGFVGEKLFF. CDR3 nucleotide sequence: TGTGCCAGCAGCGTCGGGACAGGGGGCTTTGTGGGCGAAAAACTGTTTTTT.

The chain links TRBV4-2 to TRBJ1-1; TRBD1 matches 7 bases. The V gene end was trimmed by 0 bases and the J gene end by 10 bases; junction bases not matched to a gene: 17. Germline V lookup: CDR1 LGHNA, CDR2 YNFKEQ. The CDR3 sequence is 17 residues long. Here the CDR3 reads CASSQDGDSWETGIAFF. CDR3 DNA: TGTGCCAGCAGCCAAGATGGGGACAGCTGGGAAACCGGTATAGCTTTCTTT.

This chain joins TRBV9 and TRBJ2-1; 9 positions match TRBD1. The CDR3 is 16 amino acids. The germline V gene encodes CDR1 SGDLS and CDR2 YYNGEE. V lost 2 bases and J lost 8; bases outside the gene matches: 11. This chain's CDR3 is CASSVGTGTGFDEQFF. The CDR3 nucleotides are TGTGCCAGCAGCGTTGGAACCGGGACAGGGTTTGATGAGCAGTTCTTC.

In its sample, this clone was seen a few times. DNA of the CDR3: TGTGCCAGCAGCGCCCGGGACAGGGCCACCGGGGAGCTGTTTTTT. Residues: CASSARDRATGELFF. This rearrangement joins TRBV9 to TRBJ2-2; 9 bases align to TRBD1. There are 15 residues in the CDR3. V shed 3 bases and J 4 bases; nucleotides not matched to a gene: 4. Germline loops: CDR1 SGDLS, CDR2 YYNGEE.

This clone has a single count. J is TRBJ1-5 and V is TRBV30; no reliable D call. This CDR3 region has 14 residues. The V gene's germline CDR1 is GTSNPN and CDR2 SVGIG (reference sequence). V gave up 5 bases and J gave up 6 bases, with 17 bases separating them. The CDR3 protein is CAWAERALFQPQHF. For the CDR3, the DNA is TGTGCCTGGGCGGAACGGGCCCTTTTTCAGCCCCAGCATTTT.

V gene TRBV10-2 combines with J gene TRBJ1-5; D uncertain. The germline V gene encodes CDR1 WSHSY and CDR2 SAAADI. The length of the CDR3 is 12 residues. V dropped 0 bases and J dropped 7 bases, with 4 bases sitting between them. CDR3 DNA: TGCGCCAGCAGTGAGTCCCGGCAGCCCCAGCATTTT. This codes for CASSESRQPQHF.

The chain links TRBV11-2 to TRBJ1-4; D gene unclear. This CDR3 contains 15 residues. Trimming shortened V by 1 base and J by 0 bases, and 6 bases separated the two germline ends. The V gene's germline CDR1 is SGHAT and CDR2 FQNNGV. CDR3 DNA sequence: TGTGCCAGCAGCTTAGGGTGGACAACTAATGAAAAACTGTTTTTT. Amino acids: CASSLGWTTNEKLFF.

J is TRBJ2-7 and V is TRBV6-6; D not resolved. The CDR3 sequence is 12 residues long. The ends were cut back, 2 bases at V and 3 bases at J, with 5 bases in the middle. CDR1 is MNHNY, CDR2 SVGAGI, per germline (reference sequence). The CDR3 reads CASSYHDYEQYF. The CDR3 region has the DNA TGTGCCAGCAGTTACCACGACTACGAGCAGTACTTC.

Only a few counts were recorded for this clone. The genes are TRBV23-1 and TRBJ2-5; 9 nucleotides match TRBD2. TRBV23-1 is identified as an open reading frame with a role that is uncertain. This CDR3 comprises 17 residues. Trimming took 0 bases from V and 0 from J; bases not matched to a gene: 5. The CDR3 reads CASSQSLPSGDQETQYF. As DNA, the CDR3 is TGCGCCAGCAGTCAATCATTGCCTAGCGGGGACCAAGAGACCCAGTACTTC.

This chain uses TRBV14 with TRBJ2-7, with TRBD2 as a possible D gene (5 bases). The CDR3 length is 9 residues. In germline, CDR1 is SGHDN, CDR2 FVKESK. The V end was cut by 4 bases, the J end by 11 bases, with 6 bases between. The CDR3 nucleotides are TGTGCCAGCAGCCCGACTAAGTACTTC. Translation gives CASSPTKYF.

The chain combines TRBV27 with TRBJ2-7; 13 positions agree with TRBD2. CDR3 size: 13 residues. Germline CDR1 MNHEY, CDR2 SMNVEV (reference sequence). V was clipped by 6 bases and J by 6 bases; unmatched bases: 2. The CDR3 region is CASSRLAGGEQYF. The CDR3, as DNA: TGTGCCAGCAGCCGACTAGCGGGGGGCGAGCAGTACTTC.

CDR3 nucleotides: TGCGCCAGCAGCTTGGGGGACGGCGGAAACACCATATATTTT. Amino acids: CASSLGDGGNTIYF. The rearrangement uses TRBV5-1 and TRBJ1-3; a possible D gene is TRBD1 (5 bases). Trimming left V 0 bases short and J 4 bases short, with 8 bases between. Germline V CDR1 and CDR2: SGHRS, YFSETQ. The CDR3 extends over 14 amino acids.

This sequence joins TRBV6-5 and TRBJ1-2; a weak D match, TRBD1 (5 bases). V lost 6 bases, J lost 5 bases, and 13 bases lay in between. This CDR3 region has 13 residues. CDR1 is MNHEY, CDR2 SVGAGI, per germline. The CDR3 here is CASSPTGQYGYTF. CDR3 DNA sequence: TGTGCCAGCAGCCCGACTGGACAATATGGCTACACCTTC.

This clone has only one observation. This sequence joins TRBV28 and TRBJ2-7, with unresolved D. V lost 6 bases to trimming and J lost 2 bases, with 11 bases between them. The CDR3 runs 13 residues. Per the germline V gene, CDR1 is MDHEN and CDR2 is SYDVKM. CDR3 amino acids: CASRLQRTYEQYF. The CDR3 region has the DNA TGTGCCAGCAGGTTACAGAGGACCTACGAGCAGTACTTC.

The chain has TRBV15 and TRBJ1-5; D not certain. The V end was cut by 5 bases, the J end by 3 bases, with 11 bases between. Germline assignment: CDR1 LNHNV and CDR2 YYDKDF (reference sequence). CDR3 length: 14 residues. The CDR3 sequence: CATSQPAINQPQHF. Written as DNA, the CDR3 is TGTGCCACCAGCCAACCTGCCATCAATCAGCCCCAGCATTTT.

This rearrangement joins TRBV5-1 to TRBJ2-2, with D perhaps TRBD1 (5 bases). The germline gives CDR1 SGHRS, CDR2 YFSETQ. The CDR3 has 14 amino acids. V gave up 0 bases and J gave up 3 bases, with 6 bases separating them. CDR3: CASSLAGYTGELFF. The CDR3 DNA sequence: TGCGCCAGCAGCTTGGCAGGGTACACCGGGGAGCTGTTTTTT.

This chain links TRBV5-1 with TRBJ2-3; 11 bases are shared with TRBD2. The CDR3 has 16 residues. Germline-derived CDR1 and CDR2 are SGHRS and YFSETQ. V gave up 4 bases and J gave up 1 base; unmatched junction bases: 5. CDR3 sequence (DNA): TGCGCCAGCAGCATCTCGACTAGCGGGGGCACAGATACGCAGTATTTT. Its translation is CASSISTSGGTDTQYF.

This clone was seen a few times. This rearrangement joins TRBV28 to TRBJ2-3; D uncertain. Germline CDR1 MDHEN, CDR2 SYDVKM. Between the trimmed V and J ends, which lost 2 bases and 1 base, there was a span of 7 bases. The CDR3 consists of 14 residues. This chain's CDR3 is CASSLEYGTDTQYF. For the CDR3, the DNA is TGTGCCAGCAGTTTAGAATACGGCACAGATACGCAGTATTTT.

The CDR3 region has the DNA TGCGCCAGCAGCTTTAGCGGGGAAGACACCGGGGAGCTGTTTTTT. The encoded protein is CASSFSGEDTGELFF. This rearrangement joins TRBV5-1 to TRBJ2-2, with 8 bases matching TRBD2. CDR1 and CDR2 (germline): SGHRS, YFSETQ. This CDR3 region has 15 residues. V dropped 2 bases and J dropped 3; count of bases not matched to a gene: 3.

The rearrangement joins TRBV4-1 to TRBJ2-7; 9 nucleotides line up with TRBD1. The germline V gene encodes CDR1 MGHRA and CDR2 YSYEKL. Trimming cost V 0 bases and J 1 base; bases outside gene matches: 1. This CDR3 is 15 amino acids long. Here the CDR3 reads CASSQDGQGSYEQYF. CDR3 bases: TGCGCCAGCAGCCAAGATGGACAGGGGTCCTACGAGCAGTACTTC.

This sequence joins TRBV28 and TRBJ2-1; 11 nucleotides agree with TRBD1. The germline gives CDR1 MDHEN, CDR2 SYDVKM. The V and J ends lost 4 bases and 3 bases, in that order; junction bases with no gene match: 5. This CDR3 is built from 16 residues. This chain's CDR3 is CASSSAGTGGYNEQFF. The CDR3 nucleotides read TGTGCCAGCAGTTCCGCCGGGACAGGGGGCTACAATGAGCAGTTCTTC.

As for this clone: This sample includes further DNA sequences coding for the same CDR3. The V call is TRBV5-1, the J call TRBJ2-7; either TRBD1 or TRBD2 may supply D (6 bases each). This CDR3 has 16 amino acids. Per the germline V gene, CDR1 is SGHRS and CDR2 is YFSETQ. Trimming took off 1 base at V and 1 base at J, with 15 bases between the two ends. For the CDR3, the DNA is TGCGCCAGCAGCTTGCTGGGGGGTACAGGGTCCTACGAGCAGTACTTC. Amino acids: CASSLLGGTGSYEQYF.

The chain links TRBV5-4 to TRBJ2-5, with 9 bases that match TRBD2. With 3 bases clipped from V and 7 bases from J, the junction kept 4 bases outside the gene matches. This CDR3 has 13 residues. Germline V gene data show CDR1 as SGHNT and CDR2 as YYREEE (reference sequence). This CDR3 reads CASSSSGGWTQYF. In DNA form, the CDR3 reads TGTGCCAGCAGCTCCAGCGGGGGGTGGACCCAGTACTTC.